This T cell receptor beta chain came from a study of T cell responses to AZD1222 COVID-19 vaccine. The method was immunoSEQ multiplex PCR; TCRdb's version includes in-frame clones alone and lacks a portion of them. The repertoire holds 75,000 to 100,000 clones, with 90% as singletons. Turning to this clone: Its target is not known.

Study-level points and caveats: Repertoire sampling was restricted to post-peak T cell response timepoints. Seropositive AZD1222 recipients at baseline numbered only five or six.

This clonotype was obtained from an adult in good health. This specimen was peripheral blood, taken on day 0 of AZD1222 vaccination.

The DNA of the CDR3 is TGTGCCAGCAGCACAATTGGGAACGGGGAGCTGTTTTTT. Its protein is CASSTIGNGELFF. V and J are TRBV7-2 and TRBJ2-2; no clear D gene. CDR1 is SGHTA, CDR2 FQGNSA, per germline. The CDR3 is 13 amino acids. Between the trimmed V and J ends, which lost 5 bases and 7 bases, there was a span of 11 bases.